The rows below give T cell receptor beta chains drawn from one sample of a study of blood T cell repertoires in COVID-19. This table comes from immunoSEQ multiplex PCR, and its TCRdb copy is limited to in-frame clones, with some not included. The sample has around 50,000 clones, 80% to 90% seen once. The sequenced sample consisted of peripheral blood. The receptors here all came from a human donor in a cohort sampled during active COVID-19. Each CDR3 is given with its conserved first and last residue. D genes are given only for firm matches. Size values are once, few and many counts, or a class for expanded clones, and some rows have none.

TRBV5-1,once,NA,TRBJ1-1,TGCGCCAGCAGCTTGGTCTTAGGCGGGAACACTGAAGCTTTCTTT,CASSLVLGGNTEAFF
TRBV28,NA,NA,TRBJ2-1,TGTGCCGTTACTAGTTTCGTTGACTCGTTCTTC,CAVTSFVDSFF
TRBV18,NA,TRBD2,TRBJ2-7,TGTGCCAGCTCACCAGTAGGCGGGAGCTCCTACGAGCAGTACTTC,CASSPVGGSSYEQYF
TRBV6-6,NA,NA,TRBJ1-5,TGTGCCAGCAGTTACCCGACAGGCCTTAGCAATCAGCCCCAGCATTTT,CASSYPTGLSNQPQHF
TRBV5-1,NA,TRBD2,TRBJ2-3,TGCGCCAGCAGCACTAGCGGGGCTAGCACAGATACGCAGTATTTT,CASSTSGASTDTQYF
TRBV13,NA,TRBD1,TRBJ1-6,TGTGCCAGCAGCTTAGCAGCGACAGGGGGCCAGTCACCCCTCCACTTT,CASSLAATGGQSPLHF
TRBV28,NA,TRBD2,TRBJ2-1,TGTGCCAGCAGTTTAATAGCGGGAGATGTCGAGCAGTTCTTC,CASSLIAGDVEQFF
TRBV19,NA,NA,TRBJ1-1,TGTGCCAGTAGTATGACAGTTGACACTGAAGCTTTCTTT,CASSMTVDTEAFF
TRBV2,NA,NA,TRBJ1-1,TGTGCCAGCAGTGTGGCAGGGATGAACACTGAAGCTTTCTTT,CASSVAGMNTEAFF
TRBV19,NA,NA,TRBJ1-5,TGTGCCAGTAGTATCTCGGACAGTGGCAATCAGCCCCAGCATTTT,CASSISDSGNQPQHF
TRBV5-8,NA,NA,TRBJ2-5,TGTGCCAGCAGCTTGGGGCCAATCCAAGAGACCCAGTACTTC,CASSLGPIQETQYF
TRBV7-2,NA,NA,TRBJ1-5,TGTGCCAGCAGCTTTCAAAGCAATCAGCCCCAGCATTTT,CASSFQSNQPQHF
TRBV21-1,NA,NA,TRBJ2-2,TGTGCCAGCAGCAAAGCGAGGGACAGCTTTTGCACCGGGGAGCTGTTTTTT,CASSKARDSFCTGELFF
TRBV3-1/TRBV3-2,NA,NA,TRBJ1-6,TGTGCCAGCAGCTTCAGGGTTTCACCCCTCCACTTT,CASSFRVSPLHF
TRBV9,NA,NA,TRBJ1-2,TGTGCCAGCAGCGTAGATGGGGGGAGTGGCTATGGCTACACCTTC,CASSVDGGSGYGYTF
TRBV7-9,NA,TRBD1,TRBJ2-2,TGTGCCAGCAGCCGACAGGGGGCAGACACCGGGGAGCTGTTTTTT,CASSRQGADTGELFF
TRBV5-5,once,TRBD2,TRBJ2-1,TGTGCCAGCAGCTCCGGGACTAGCGCTGTAATCCATGAGCAGTTCTTC,CASSSGTSAVIHEQFF
TRBV6-5,NA,TRBD1,TRBJ1-1,TGTGCCAGCAGTTACGCCTCAGGGGGTGAAGCTTTCTTT,CASSYASGGEAFF
TRBV11-1,NA,NA,TRBJ1-6,TGTGCCAGCAGCTCGACACGGACACGAATCGTGTCACCCCTCCACTTT,CASSSTRTRIVSPLHF
TRBV7-9,NA,TRBD2,TRBJ2-2,TGTGCCAGCAGCTTCCCGGCGGGGGAGATCACCGGGGAGCTGTTTTTT,CASSFPAGEITGELFF
TRBV5-6,NA,NA,TRBJ2-5,TGTGCCAGCAGCTTCAGTAGCGCCCAAGAGACCCAGTACTTC,CASSFSSAQETQYF
TRBV14,NA,NA,TRBJ1-5,TGTGCCAGCAGCCCACAGGCTAATCAGCCCCAGCATTTT,CASSPQANQPQHF
TRBV5-6,once,TRBD1,TRBJ2-3,TGTGCCGGGGGACAGGGGTTTGATACGCAGTATTTT,CAGGQGFDTQYF
TRBV7-3,NA,NA,TRBJ2-3,TGTGCCAGCAGCTTAACCGGAGCTAGGGGGGGTCGCCCAGATACGCAGTATTTT,CASSLTGARGGRPDTQYF
TRBV18,NA,TRBD1,TRBJ1-1,TGTGCCAGCTCACCGTTAAGAGGACAGGGGGACTCTGAAGCTTTCTTT,CASSPLRGQGDSEAFF
TRBV27,NA,TRBD1,TRBJ2-3,TGTGCCAGCAGTTTATCCCGACAGGGGGCTACAGATACGCAGTATTTT,CASSLSRQGATDTQYF
TRBV6-2/TRBV6-3,NA,TRBD1,TRBJ2-2,TGTGCCAGCAGTGAGATGAGGGGGCGCACCGGGGAGCTGTTTTTT,CASSEMRGRTGELFF
TRBV2,NA,TRBD2,TRBJ2-5,TGTGCCAGCACTCTGAGCGGGGGGCAAGAGACCCAGTACTTC,CASTLSGGQETQYF
TRBV2,NA,NA,TRBJ2-3,TGTGCCAGCATGGGGTCCGGGGTTACGCAGTATTTT,CASMGSGVTQYF